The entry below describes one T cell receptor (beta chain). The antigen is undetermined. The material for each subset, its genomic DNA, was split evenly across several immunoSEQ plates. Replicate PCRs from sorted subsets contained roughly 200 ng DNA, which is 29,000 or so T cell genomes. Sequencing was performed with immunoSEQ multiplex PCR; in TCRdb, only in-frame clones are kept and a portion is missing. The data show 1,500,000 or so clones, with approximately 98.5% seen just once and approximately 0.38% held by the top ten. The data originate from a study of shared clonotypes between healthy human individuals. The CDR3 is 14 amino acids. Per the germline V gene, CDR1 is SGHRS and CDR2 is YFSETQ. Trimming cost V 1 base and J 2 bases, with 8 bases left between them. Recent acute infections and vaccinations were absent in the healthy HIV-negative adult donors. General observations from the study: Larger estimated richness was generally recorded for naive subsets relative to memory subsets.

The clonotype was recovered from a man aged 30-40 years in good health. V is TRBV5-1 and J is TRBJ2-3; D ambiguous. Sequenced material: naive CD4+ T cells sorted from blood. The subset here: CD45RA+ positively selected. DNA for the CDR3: TGCGCCAGCAGCTTGATGTTCCCCACAGATACGCAGTATTTT. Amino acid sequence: CASSLMFPTDTQYF.